The 30 T cell receptor beta chains given below trace back to one sample, sequenced in a study of Graves' ophthalmopathy and Graves' hyperthyroidism. Researchers took RNA transcripts and amplified TCR beta CDR3 regions from them. RT-PCR with HTBI primers came first, then second-round multiplex PCR. From the multiplex PCR reads, TCRdb called clonotypes with MiXCR, one entry per CDR3 protein. This sample has roughly 480,000 distinct CDR3 sequences, with around an eighth found just once. The specimen was blood. Receptors originate from a woman between 25 and 40 years old with Graves' ophthalmopathy.

The chain employs TRBV10-3 and TRBJ1-2; 8 positions match TRBD1. Germline values: CDR1 ENHRY, CDR2 SYGVKD. This CDR3 is 15 amino acids long. After removal of 7 bases from V and 3 bases from J, the junction contained 10 bases not matched to a gene. CDR3 nucleotides: TGTGCCATCAACTCAGGGGGCGCGTTGGACTATGGCTACACCTTC. The encoded protein is CAINSGGALDYGYTF.

As for this clonotype: This may arise from a read error, as a much more abundant clone is one base away. This chain joins TRBV30 and TRBJ1-1; TRBD1 aligns across 7 bases. The CDR3 has 14 amino acids. Germline V gives CDR1 GTSNPN, CDR2 SVGIG (reference sequence). CDR3 region: CAWRLGQTNTEACF. The CDR3 DNA follows: TGTGCCTGGAGACTGGGACAGACGAACACTGAAGCTTGCTTT.

This clonotype was recorded many times. The chain carries TRBV6-5 and TRBJ1-1; 7 nucleotides match TRBD1. Per the germline V gene, CDR1 is MNHEY and CDR2 is SVGAGI. V dropped 10 bases and J dropped 1; count of bases not matched to a gene: 6. The CDR3 length is 13 residues. As DNA, the CDR3 is TGTGCCACGACAGGGACGGCGAACACTGAAGCTTTCTTT. Encoded protein: CATTGTANTEAFF.

The V call is TRBV7-2, the J call TRBJ1-4; D gene uncertain. Germline V lookup: CDR1 SGHTA, CDR2 FQGNSA. Trimming cost V 5 bases and J 4 bases, with 8 bases left between them. This CDR3 comprises 13 residues. The CDR3 DNA reads as TGTGCCAGCAGCCGGGCGAATAATGAAAAACTGTTTTTT. Its protein is CASSRANNEKLFF.

This clonotype was found many times. The chain recombines TRBV6-5 with TRBJ2-7; the match to TRBD1 covers 8 bases. The CDR3 extends over 15 amino acids. CDR1 is MNHEY and CDR2 is SVGAGI in the germline V gene. Germline trimming cut 2 bases from V and 7 bases from J; bases unmatched to any gene: 10. CDR3 loop: CASSYRGQGAGEQYF. The CDR3 DNA follows: TGTGCCAGCAGTTACAGGGGGCAGGGGGCAGGTGAGCAGTACTTC.

In its sample, this clonotype was seen many times. This rearrangement joins TRBV7-2 to TRBJ2-5, with 7 bases fitting TRBD2. V was pared by 2 bases and J by 3 bases, with 3 bases of the junction left unmatched. Germline lookup yields CDR1 SGHTA and CDR2 FQGNSA. This CDR3 region has 14 residues. The CDR3 here is CASSLQAGKETQYF. DNA of the CDR3: TGTGCCAGCAGCTTACAAGCGGGGAAAGAGACCCAGTACTTC.

Notes on this clonotype: Given a much more abundant clone one base away, this may be a read error. This CDR3 is CASSSSLAANTGELLF. The CDR3 nucleotides read TGTGCCAGCAGTTCCTCCCTAGCGGCGAACACCGGGGAGCTGTTGTTT. The chain employs TRBV28 and TRBJ2-2, with 7 bases matching TRBD2. Germline-derived CDR1 and CDR2 are MDHEN and SYDVKM. The CDR3 is made up of 16 amino acids.

This clonotype was seen ten or more times. The chain joins TRBV12-3 or TRBV12-4 to TRBJ2-5; tentatively, D is TRBD1 (6 bases). V was clipped by 5 bases and J by 7 bases, with 20 bases between them. This CDR3 spans 15 amino acids. CDR3 amino acids: CASSPDSPPSGTQYF. DNA for the CDR3: TGTGCCAGCAGTCCGGACAGTCCCCCAAGTGGGACCCAGTACTTC.

At least ten counts were recorded for this clonotype. The CDR3 region has the DNA TGTGCCAGCAGACCCGCTTACCTTGAAGCTTTCTTT. This encodes CASRPAYLEAFF. V usage is TRBV2 and J usage is TRBJ1-1; no firm D call. V was clipped by 6 bases and J by 7 bases, with 12 bases between them. CDR1 is SNHLY, CDR2 FYNNEI, per germline. CDR3 size: 12 residues. Full variable domain (rest looked up from reference TRBV2 and TRBJ1-1): EPEVTQTPSHQVTQMGQEVILRCVPISNHLYFYWYRQILGQKVEFLVSFYNNEISEKSEIFDDQFSVERPDGSNFTLKIRSTKLEDSAMYFCASRPAYLEAFFGQGTRLTVV.

As for this clonotype: This clone may be a read error of a much larger clone one base away. The chain links TRBV30 to TRBJ1-1; D is uncertain. From germline, CDR1 is GTSNPN and CDR2 SVGIG (reference sequence). CDR3 length equals 14 residues. V was trimmed by 1 base and J by 4 bases, leaving 13 bases between them. This CDR3 reads CAWSEGGLSTEAFF. The CDR3 nucleotides read TGTGCCTGGAGTGAGGGCGGATTGAGCACTGAAGCTTTCTTT.

Ten or more counts support this clonotype. The gene calls are TRBV10-1 and TRBJ2-7; TRBD2 aligns across 14 bases. J lost 6 bases, V lost 6 bases, and 4 bases had no gene match. In germline, CDR1 is WNHNN, CDR2 SYGVQD (reference sequence). The CDR3 covers 14 residues. CDR3 nucleotide sequence: TGCGCCAGCAGACCGGGACTAGCGGGGGCCGAGCAGTACTTC. This encodes CASRPGLAGAEQYF.

This clonotype was counted many times. The J gene is TRBJ2-5, the V gene TRBV28; D is possibly TRBD1 (5 bases). The CDR3 runs 16 residues. V lost 6 bases and J lost 2, with 19 bases in between. Germline CDR1 reads MDHEN; CDR2 reads SYDVKM. CDR3 amino acids: CASSPIVGRVQETQYF. The DNA for the CDR3 is TGTGCCAGCAGCCCGATCGTTGGCAGGGTACAAGAGACCCAGTACTTC.

This clonotype was recorded at least ten times. This chain uses TRBV6-1 with TRBJ1-5; tentative D call: TRBD1 (6 bases). With 2 bases removed from V and 2 bases from J, the gap between germline ends came to 19 bases. CDR3 length: 18 amino acids. Per germline, CDR1 MNHNS and CDR2 SASEGT. CDR3: CASSESLGGGGRNQPQHF. CDR3 coding DNA: TGTGCCAGCAGTGAAAGTTTGGGGGGCGGAGGTCGCAATCAGCCCCAGCATTTT.

This clonotype occurred many times. The genes are TRBV9 and TRBJ1-5; a weak D match, TRBD1 (6 bases). Trimming stripped 4 bases from V and 0 bases from J, with 14 bases between. Per the germline V gene, CDR1 is SGDLS and CDR2 is YYNGEE. The CDR3 contains 16 residues. CDR3 amino acids: CASSPQDSISNQPQHF. CDR3 nucleotides: TGTGCCAGCAGCCCCCAGGACAGTATTAGCAATCAGCCCCAGCATTTT.

This clonotype was seen ten or more times. The chain joins TRBV11-3 to TRBJ2-7; D is uncertain. The CDR3 length is 16 residues. V lost 3 bases and J 7 bases, leaving 22 bases between the germline ends. The germline V gene encodes CDR1 SGHNT and CDR2 YENEEA. This chain's CDR3 is CASSFSGAPRTTEQYF. The CDR3 bases are TGTGCCAGCAGCTTTTCAGGTGCGCCTCGTACCACGGAGCAGTACTTC.

This clonotype was counted at least ten times. A single base separates this from a much larger clone, so it may be a read error. DNA for the CDR3: TGTGCCAGCAGTACCCTGAACACTGAAGCTTTCTTT. It translates to CASSTLNTEAFF. The chain uses TRBV27 and TRBJ1-1; D is undetermined. Germline V gives CDR1 MNHEY, CDR2 SMNVEV (reference sequence). Trimming removed 5 bases from V and 0 bases from J, with 4 bases in between. The CDR3 totals 12 residues.

This clonotype was recorded at least ten times. This chain connects TRBV3-1 to TRBJ2-5, with a possible D match to TRBD2 (6 bases). The ends were cut back, 1 base at V and 7 bases at J, with 16 bases in the middle. Germline loops: CDR1 LGHDT, CDR2 YNNKEL (reference sequence). The CDR3 contains 15 residues. In DNA, the CDR3 is TGTGCCAGCAGCCAAGGGTTAGGACCAGCGGGGACCCAGTACTTC. Translating gives CASSQGLGPAGTQYF.

This clonotype was detected once. A junction end diverges from the germline sequence, so it may reflect a read error. The chain uses TRBV4-1 and TRBJ2-7; possible D gene TRBD2, 5 bases. From germline, CDR1 is MGHRA and CDR2 YSYEKL. There are 16 residues in the CDR3. In DNA, the CDR3 is TGCACCAGCAGCCAAGAGGACCCGGGGTTAACCTACGAGCAGTACTTC. It codes for CTSSQEDPGLTYEQYF.

This clonotype was detected only a few times. V usage is TRBV5-1 and J usage is TRBJ2-5; D is uncertain. Germline V gene lookup returns CDR1 SGHRS and CDR2 YFSETQ. V lost 4 bases and J 1 base, leaving 11 bases between the germline ends. CDR3 length: 14 residues. CDR3 region: CASSPESVQETQYF. CDR3 in DNA: TGCGCCAGCAGCCCCGAGTCAGTCCAAGAGACCCAGTACTTC.

J is TRBJ2-7 and V is TRBV6-4, with a possible D match to TRBD1 (5 bases). The length of the CDR3 is 13 residues. From germline, CDR1 is MRHNA and CDR2 SNTAGT. V dropped 6 bases and J dropped 3 bases, with 12 bases sitting between them. CDR3 nucleotides: TGTGCCAGCAGCCAGGGCCAGGACTACGAGCAGTACTTC. Protein sequence: CASSQGQDYEQYF.

This clonotype was seen many times. The gene calls are TRBV27 and TRBJ2-3; D might be TRBD1 (5 bases). The CDR3 totals 13 residues. V was shortened by 6 bases and J by 2 bases, with 9 bases between the two germline ends. Germline V CDR1 and CDR2: MNHEY, SMNVEV (reference sequence). CDR3: CASRKGNTDTQYF. The CDR3 DNA reads as TGTGCCAGCAGGAAGGGGAACACAGATACGCAGTATTTT.

This clonotype was observed many times. The chain uses TRBV20-1 and TRBJ2-7; 7 bases match TRBD1. V was pared by 6 bases and J by 2 bases, with 4 bases of the junction left unmatched. The CDR3 extends over 12 amino acids. CDR1 and CDR2 from the germline V gene are DFQATT and SNEGSKA (reference sequence). CDR3 coding DNA: TGCAGTGCAGAGGGGGCACCCTACGAGCAGTACTTC. Translated, it gives CSAEGAPYEQYF.

This clonotype was seen ten or more times. The V call is TRBV20-1, the J call TRBJ1-1, with D perhaps matching TRBD1 (5 bases). V lost 1 base, J lost 0 bases, and 9 bases lay in between. From germline, CDR1 is DFQATT and CDR2 SNEGSKA (reference sequence). The CDR3 spans 14 residues. This chain's CDR3 is CSARVGALNTEAFF. In nucleotides, the CDR3 is TGCAGTGCTAGAGTTGGGGCATTGAACACTGAAGCTTTCTTT.

This clonotype appeared many times. The rearrangement uses TRBV20-1 and TRBJ2-7; D unclear. Between the trimmed V and J ends, which lost 6 bases and 2 bases, there was a span of 14 bases. The CDR3 is 13 amino acids. Germline lookup yields CDR1 DFQATT and CDR2 SNEGSKA (reference sequence). For the CDR3, the DNA is TGCAGTGCCCAATACGTGACACCCTACGAGCAGTACTTC. This gives the protein CSAQYVTPYEQYF.

The chain recombines TRBV6-1 with TRBJ2-2; D is possibly TRBD2 (6 bases). Germline CDR1 reads MNHNS; CDR2 reads SASEGT. The CDR3 contains 16 residues. Deletions cut 2 bases from V and 10 bases from J, with 20 bases between. Here the CDR3 reads CASSEKIGTGASELFF. The CDR3, as DNA: TGTGCCAGCAGTGAAAAAATCGGGACGGGAGCATCGGAGCTGTTTTTT.

For this clonotype: It may be a read error: a sequence one base away is much more abundant. Written as DNA, the CDR3 is TGTGCCAGCAGCTTGGGACAACTCACCTACGAGCAGTACGTC. It is translated as CASSLGQLTYEQYV. This sequence joins TRBV5-5 and TRBJ2-7, with unresolved D. The germline V and J ends were trimmed by 0 bases and 2 bases, with 9 bases remaining between them. The CDR3 has 14 amino acids. Germline values: CDR1 SGHKS, CDR2 YYEKEE (reference sequence).

In this sample, this clonotype turned up many times. This rearrangement joins TRBV27 to TRBJ2-7, with D perhaps being TRBD1 or TRBD2 (5 bases each). Trimming shortened V by 0 bases and J by 6 bases, and 15 bases separated the two germline ends. The germline CDR1 and CDR2 sequences are MNHEY and SMNVEV (reference sequence). CDR3 length equals 15 residues. In DNA form, the CDR3 reads TGTGCCAGCAGTTTATCGGGGCCGGACTTCGGCGAGCAGTACTTC. Protein sequence: CASSLSGPDFGEQYF.

This clonotype was recorded many times. V gene TRBV6-1 combines with J gene TRBJ2-2; D not certain. The CDR3 totals 15 residues. Trimming stripped 3 bases from V and 2 bases from J, with 10 bases between. Germline V gives CDR1 MNHNS, CDR2 SASEGT. The CDR3 DNA reads as TGTGCCAGCAGTGACTGGCGGTTCAACACCGGGGAGCTGTTTTTT. It encodes CASSDWRFNTGELFF.

This clonotype was found many times. This chain links TRBV12-3 or TRBV12-4 with TRBJ2-7; TRBD1 aligns across 9 bases. After removal of 6 bases from V and 7 bases from J, the junction contained 10 bases not matched to a gene. The CDR3 is made up of 14 amino acids. In nucleotides, the CDR3 is TGTGCCAGCAGAGGACAGGGGTTCTCGGGGGAGCAGTACTTC. Translated, it gives CASRGQGFSGEQYF.

The table lists this clonotype with many counts. This chain joins TRBV6-1 and TRBJ2-5; D tentatively fits TRBD1 or TRBD2 (6 bases each). The germline V gene encodes CDR1 MNHNS and CDR2 SASEGT. The CDR3 length is 13 residues. V was shortened by 8 bases and J by 5 bases, with 15 bases between the two germline ends. CDR3 nucleotides: TGTGCCAGCGCGAGGGGGGCCGGGGAGACCCAGTACTTC. It codes for CASARGAGETQYF.